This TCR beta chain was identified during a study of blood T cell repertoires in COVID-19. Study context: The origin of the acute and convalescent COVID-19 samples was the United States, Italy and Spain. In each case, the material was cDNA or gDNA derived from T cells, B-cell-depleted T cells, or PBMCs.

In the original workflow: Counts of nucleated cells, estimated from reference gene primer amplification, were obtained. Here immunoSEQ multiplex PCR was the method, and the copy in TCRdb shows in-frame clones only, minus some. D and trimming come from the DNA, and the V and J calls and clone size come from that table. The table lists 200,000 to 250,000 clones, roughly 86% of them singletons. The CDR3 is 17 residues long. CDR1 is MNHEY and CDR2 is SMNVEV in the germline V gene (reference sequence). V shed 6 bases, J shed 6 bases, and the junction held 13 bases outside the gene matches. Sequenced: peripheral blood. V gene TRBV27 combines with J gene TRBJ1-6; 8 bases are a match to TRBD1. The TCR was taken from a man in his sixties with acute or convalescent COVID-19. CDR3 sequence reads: CASSPPQGALSNSPLHF. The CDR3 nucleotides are TGTGCCAGCAGCCCCCCCCAGGGGGCACTCTCTAATTCACCCCTCCACTTT.